Below are 23 T cell receptor beta chains sequenced from a single sample in a study of CD8 T cells in ankylosing spondylitis (dated by TCRdb to 2016 to 2017). What the work shows at the level of the full study, not this receptor alone: Blood from ankylosing spondylitis patients appeared to be characterized by a TCR beta motif made up of under ten highly homologous amino acid variants.

Their recognized antigens are unknown. Libraries were prepared through 5' RACE. The sample was run on an Illumina HiSeq 2500. TCRdb passed the public sequencing reads through fastp at Q25 and MiXCR, retaining productive beta sequences. Rows with one shared CDR3 protein collapse into an entry with the most common genes and DNA. The sample data list approximately 550,000 distinct CDR3 sequences, and roughly 13% of these were observed just once. The ten biggest clones cover around 7% of the sample. Sequences were obtained from blood, either unsorted or a sorted T cell fraction (not recorded which). Receptors originate from a male donor with ankylosing spondylitis.

The J gene is TRBJ2-7, the V gene TRBV11-3, with unresolved D. Germline CDR1 is SGHNT and CDR2 is YENEEA. The germline V and J ends were trimmed by 1 base and 1 base, with 8 bases remaining between them. This CDR3 comprises 14 residues. CDR3 in DNA: TGTGCCAGCAGCTTAGGGCGATGGTCCTACGAGCAGTACGTC. It encodes CASSLGRWSYEQYV.

V gene TRBV7-9 combines with J gene TRBJ2-7; D is unresolved. The V end was cut by 5 bases, the J end by 0 bases, with 11 bases between. CDR3 length: 14 amino acids. Germline V gene sequence: CDR1 SEHNR, CDR2 FQNEAQ (reference sequence). CDR3 in amino acids: CASSETVSSYEQYF. The CDR3 DNA follows: TGTGCCAGCAGCGAAACTGTCAGCTCCTACGAGCAGTACTTC.

CDR3 loop: CAISISGRPGETQYF. The CDR3 DNA follows: TGTGCCATCAGCATTAGCGGGAGGCCGGGGGAGACCCAGTACTTC. This chain joins TRBV10-3 and TRBJ2-5, with TRBD2 matching 10 bases. Per the germline V gene, CDR1 is ENHRY and CDR2 is SYGVKD. CDR3 length equals 15 residues. V shed 6 bases, J shed 5 bases, and the junction held 9 bases outside the gene matches.

The chain employs TRBV19 and TRBJ2-3; D remains unclear. V was cut by 6 bases and J by 0 bases, with 10 bases left in between. This CDR3 contains 14 residues. The germline V gene encodes CDR1 LNHDA and CDR2 SQIVND (reference sequence). CDR3 nucleotides: TGTGCCAGTAGCCGGATGTCTAGCACAGATACGCAGTATTTT. Protein sequence: CASSRMSSTDTQYF.

This chain joins TRBV5-5 and TRBJ2-7; perhaps TRBD2 as D (5 bases). The CDR3 loop spans 15 amino acids. The germline V gene has CDR1 SGHKS and CDR2 YYEKEE (reference sequence). Deletions cut 4 bases from V and 7 bases from J, with 21 bases between. CDR3 DNA sequence: TGTGCCAGCAGCCCGGAGGCGCAGGAGGCTCTGGAGCAGTACGTC. Protein sequence: CASSPEAQEALEQYV.

In this sample, this clonotype turned up a few times. This chain connects TRBV7-9 to TRBJ2-3; 9 nucleotides align to TRBD2. Per the germline V gene, CDR1 is SEHNR and CDR2 is FQNEAQ (reference sequence). CDR3 length: 16 amino acids. With 5 bases clipped from V and 2 bases from J, the junction kept 8 bases outside the gene matches. The CDR3, as DNA: TGTGCCAGCAGCATTCTTGGCGGGAGGGCCACAGATACGCAGTATTTT. Its translation: CASSILGGRATDTQYF.

This clonotype was counted only a few times. The J gene is TRBJ2-7, the V gene TRBV7-9, with TRBD1 identical over 12 bases. Germline CDR1 SEHNR, CDR2 FQNEAQ (reference sequence). The CDR3 spans 15 residues. The junction had 3 bases not matched to a gene; V was cut back by 5 bases and J by 1 base. The CDR3 coding sequence is TGTGCCAGCAGCCGGGGACAGGGGGCTTCCTACGAGCAGTACGTC. Its translation: CASSRGQGASYEQYV.

CDR3 nucleotide sequence: TGTGCCAGCAGCCGGACAGCCGATCAGCCCCAGCATTTT. It codes for CASSRTADQPQHF. This chain links TRBV7-9 with TRBJ1-5; the D gene is possibly TRBD1 (6 bases). The germline V and J ends were trimmed by 5 bases and 5 bases, with 10 bases remaining between them. Germline CDR1 and CDR2: SEHNR and FQNEAQ (reference sequence). The CDR3 contains 13 residues.

At least ten counts were recorded for this clonotype. The chain carries TRBV12-3 or TRBV12-4 and TRBJ2-2; 8 nucleotides line up with TRBD2. V shed 8 bases, J shed 6 bases, and the junction held 5 bases outside the gene matches. CDR3 length: 13 amino acids. The CDR3 bases are TGTGCCAGCGGGCCTAGCGGGTCCGGGGAGCTGTTTTTT. This codes for CASGPSGSGELFF.

V and J are TRBV7-9 and TRBJ2-1; 9 bases are shared with TRBD2. Germline V CDR1 and CDR2: SEHNR, FQNEAQ (reference sequence). This CDR3 spans 15 amino acids. The ends lost 6 bases at V and 2 bases at J; junction bases unmatched: 5. The chain's CDR3 is CASRLSGSTYNEQFF. CDR3 sequence (DNA): TGTGCCAGCAGACTTAGCGGGAGCACCTACAATGAGCAGTTCTTC.

This clonotype was detected a few times. The V call is TRBV7-9, the J call TRBJ2-3, with D hard to call. The V and J ends lost 2 bases and 0 bases respectively, with 9 bases between them. The germline V gene has CDR1 SEHNR and CDR2 FQNEAQ (reference sequence). The CDR3 runs 15 residues. The CDR3 is CASSLRETSTDTQYF. The CDR3, as DNA: TGTGCCAGCAGCTTACGAGAAACTAGCACAGATACGCAGTATTTT.

This clonotype came up a few times. This chain uses TRBV28 with TRBJ2-3; 9 bases are a match to TRBD1. The germline CDR1 and CDR2 sequences are MDHEN and SYDVKM. CDR3 size: 14 residues. J was trimmed by 0 bases and V by 7 bases; bases with no gene match: 2. The CDR3 nucleotides read TGTGCCAGCACAGGACAGGGGAGCACAGATACGCAGTATTTT. It yields the protein CASTGQGSTDTQYF.

This clonotype has more than one count but fewer than ten. The chain links TRBV20-1 to TRBJ2-3; TRBD1 aligns across 10 bases. Germline trimming cut 7 bases from V and 4 bases from J; bases unmatched to any gene: 2. Germline loops: CDR1 DFQATT, CDR2 SNEGSKA (reference sequence). The CDR3 has 12 amino acids. Written as DNA, the CDR3 is TGCAGTGGGGACAGGGGCCCAGATACGCAGTATTTT. This translates into CSGDRGPDTQYF.

V gene TRBV3-1 combines with J gene TRBJ2-7, with 12 bases matching TRBD1. In germline, CDR1 is LGHDT, CDR2 YNNKEL (reference sequence). The CDR3 spans 18 residues. The V and J ends lost 4 bases and 2 bases, in that order; junction bases with no gene match: 12. The CDR3 region is CASSPRELGTGGPYEQYV. The CDR3 nucleotides are TGTGCCAGCAGCCCGCGTGAGCTCGGGACAGGGGGCCCCTACGAGCAGTACGTC.

V and J are TRBV5-1 and TRBJ2-4; TRBD2 is a possible D gene (7 bases). Germline V gene sequence: CDR1 SGHRS, CDR2 YFSETQ. Trimming pared 0 bases from V and 4 bases from J, leaving 17 bases between. The CDR3 spans 17 residues. DNA of the CDR3: TGCGCCAGCAGCTTGGTTCCCAGCGGGGACACTAAAAACATTCAGTACTTC. This sequence encodes CASSLVPSGDTKNIQYF.

The CDR3 here is CASRTLAALYNEQFF. Written as DNA, the CDR3 is TGTGCCAGCAGGACCCTAGCGGCCCTCTACAATGAGCAGTTCTTC. The genes are TRBV5-6 and TRBJ2-1; 7 bases are a match to TRBD2. The CDR3 is made up of 15 amino acids. Unmatched junction bases numbered 8, after V lost 5 bases and J lost 3 bases. Germline lookup yields CDR1 SGHDT and CDR2 YYEEEE. The variable domain in full, completed from reference TRBV5-6 and TRBJ2-1, reads DAGVTQSPTHLIKTRGQQVTLRCSPKSGHDTVSWYQQALGQGPQFIFQYYEEEERQRGNFPDRFSGHQFPNYSSELNVNALLLGDSALYLCASRTLAALYNEQFFGPGTRLTVL.

The sample holds many counts of this clonotype. In DNA form, the CDR3 reads TGCGCCAGCAGCTTGATCCGGGACAACACTGAAGCTTTCTTT. This sequence encodes CASSLIRDNTEAFF. The chain links TRBV5-1 to TRBJ1-1; tentatively, D is TRBD1 (5 bases). This CDR3 region has 14 residues. Trimming shortened V by 1 base and J by 2 bases, and 9 bases separated the two germline ends. Per germline, CDR1 SGHRS and CDR2 YFSETQ.

This clonotype was found many times. V gene TRBV3-1 combines with J gene TRBJ2-1; D is ambiguous. CDR1 and CDR2 (germline): LGHDT, YNNKEL (reference sequence). CDR3 length equals 11 residues. Trimming stripped 0 bases from V and 8 bases from J, with 2 bases between. This CDR3 reads CASSQDYEQFF. The CDR3 nucleotides read TGTGCCAGCAGCCAAGACTATGAGCAGTTCTTC.

This clonotype was detected a few times. The genes are TRBV20-1 and TRBJ2-7, with 7 nucleotides matching TRBD1. V lost 5 bases to trimming and J lost 2 bases; unmatched junction nucleotides: 9. The germline gives CDR1 DFQATT, CDR2 SNEGSKA (reference sequence). The CDR3 loop spans 14 amino acids. The CDR3 spells CSARTGTVPYEQYF. The CDR3 DNA reads as TGCAGTGCTCGCACCGGGACAGTGCCCTACGAGCAGTACTTC.

This clonotype occurred a few times. The rearrangement links TRBV7-2 to TRBJ2-1; 7 bases fit TRBD2. Germline CDR1 is SGHTA and CDR2 is FQGNSA. V dropped 5 bases and J dropped 6; count of bases not matched to a gene: 10. CDR3 length equals 15 residues. The CDR3 spells CASSALGRAGNEQFF. The CDR3 nucleotides read TGTGCCAGCAGCGCCCTAGGGAGGGCCGGCAATGAGCAGTTCTTC.

CDR3 sequence reads: CASSEQGSSSGNTIYF. CDR3 nucleotide sequence: TGTGCCAGCAGTGAACAGGGATCAAGCTCTGGAAACACCATATATTTT. This chain uses TRBV2 with TRBJ1-3, with a tentative D call TRBD1 (5 bases). The CDR3 totals 16 residues. Germline V gene sequence: CDR1 SNHLY, CDR2 FYNNEI. V gave up 2 bases and J gave up 0 bases, with 11 bases separating them.

This clonotype has more than one count but fewer than ten. This rearrangement joins TRBV24-1 to TRBJ1-1; TRBD1 matches 9 bases. CDR3 length: 13 residues. The J segment lost 5 bases and the V segment lost 7 bases, leaving 4 bases of the junction unmatched. Looked up from germline, CDR1 is KGHDR and CDR2 is SFDVKD. CDR3 protein: CATRDRGETEAFF. CDR3 in DNA: TGTGCCACCAGAGACAGGGGGGAAACTGAAGCTTTCTTT.

This clonotype turned up a few times. The chain recombines TRBV12-3 or TRBV12-4 with TRBJ2-3; D unresolved. The CDR3 extends over 11 amino acids. With 6 bases removed from V and 6 bases from J, the gap between germline ends came to 7 bases. The chain's CDR3 is CASRSWDTQYF. CDR3 bases: TGTGCCAGCAGAAGCTGGGATACGCAGTATTTT.